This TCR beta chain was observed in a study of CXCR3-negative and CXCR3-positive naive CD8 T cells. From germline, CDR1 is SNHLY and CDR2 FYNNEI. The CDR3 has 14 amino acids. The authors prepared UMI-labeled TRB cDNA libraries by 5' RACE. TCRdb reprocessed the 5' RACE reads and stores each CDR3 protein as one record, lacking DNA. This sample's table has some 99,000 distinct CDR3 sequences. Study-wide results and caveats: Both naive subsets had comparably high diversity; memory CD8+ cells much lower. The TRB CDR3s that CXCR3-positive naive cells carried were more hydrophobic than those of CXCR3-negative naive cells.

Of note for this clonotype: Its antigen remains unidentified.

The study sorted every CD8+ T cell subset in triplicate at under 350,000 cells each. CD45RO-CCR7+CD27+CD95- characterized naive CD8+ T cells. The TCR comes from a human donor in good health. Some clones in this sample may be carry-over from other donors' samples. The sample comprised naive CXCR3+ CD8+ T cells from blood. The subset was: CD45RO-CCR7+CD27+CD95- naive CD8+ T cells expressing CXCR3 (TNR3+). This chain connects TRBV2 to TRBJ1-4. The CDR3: CASSDGRRHEKLFF.